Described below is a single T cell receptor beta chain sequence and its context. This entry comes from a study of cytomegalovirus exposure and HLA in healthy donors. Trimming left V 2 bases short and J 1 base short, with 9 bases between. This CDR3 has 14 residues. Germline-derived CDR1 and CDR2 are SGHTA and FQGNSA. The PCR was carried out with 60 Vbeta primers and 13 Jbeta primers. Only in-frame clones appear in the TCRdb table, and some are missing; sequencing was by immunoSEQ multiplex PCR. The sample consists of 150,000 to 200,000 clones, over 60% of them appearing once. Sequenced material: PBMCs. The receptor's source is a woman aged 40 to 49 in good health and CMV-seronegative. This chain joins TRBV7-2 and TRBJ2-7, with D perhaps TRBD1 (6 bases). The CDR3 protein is CASSLTGTSYEQYV. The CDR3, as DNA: TGTGCCAGCAGCTTAACCGGGACATCCTACGAGCAGTACGTC.